Each of the 32 T cell receptor beta chains below was sequenced from the same sample in a study of blood T cells in healthy people across ages. Combining a sample-barcoded 5' primer with a J-beta primer mix, a second PCR ran for about 7 to 12 cycles. TCRdb reprocessed the 5' RACE reads via MiXCR and lists one record per CDR3 protein. The sample has 1,500,000 or so distinct CDR3 sequences, approximately 63% seen once; the top ten hold 5.5% to 8%. Sequences were obtained from blood. The origin of the receptors is a man between 18 and 29 years old in good health.

This clonotype was seen a handful of times. This rearrangement joins TRBV12-3 or TRBV12-4 to TRBJ2-3; possibly TRBD2 for D (6 bases). V gave up 10 bases and J gave up 3 bases, with 14 bases separating them. This CDR3 is built from 13 residues. In DNA, the CDR3 is TGTGCCATCCACCAGAGCGGGACAGATACGCAGTATTTT. This codes for CAIHQSGTDTQYF.

This clonotype was found a few times. CDR3 sequence reads: CASSQDRRLAYEQYF. The CDR3 coding sequence is TGCGCCAGCAGCCAAGATCGACGACTAGCTTACGAGCAGTACTTC. The rearrangement links TRBV4-1 to TRBJ2-7; the match to TRBD2 covers 7 bases. CDR3 length: 15 residues. V lost 0 bases to trimming and J lost 4 bases; unmatched junction nucleotides: 6. In germline, CDR1 is MGHRA, CDR2 YSYEKL.

This clonotype has more than one count but fewer than ten. The chain recombines TRBV7-9 with TRBJ2-5, with TRBD2 matching 10 bases. Germline V gives CDR1 SEHNR, CDR2 FQNEAQ (reference sequence). V trimming: 5 bases; J trimming: 5 bases; junction bases outside the gene matches: 11. The CDR3 covers 16 residues. CDR3 region: CASSNYPSGSIETQYF. CDR3 coding DNA: TGTGCCAGCAGCAACTATCCTAGCGGGAGTATCGAGACCCAGTACTTC.

This chain joins TRBV6-1 and TRBJ2-5; 9 nucleotides match TRBD2. The DNA end is more similar to TRBJ2-7, so the J call may be wrong. This CDR3 comprises 18 residues. In germline, CDR1 is MNHNS, CDR2 SASEGT. The chain's CDR3 is CASMSPAWAGGPRREQYF. The CDR3 DNA reads as TGTGCCAGCATGTCTCCGGCTTGGGCGGGAGGGCCTAGGCGCGAGCAGTACTTC.

This chain joins TRBV11-2 and TRBJ1-5, with D possibly being TRBD1 (6 bases). The CDR3 sequence is 15 residues long. Germline V gene lookup returns CDR1 SGHAT and CDR2 FQNNGV. The V end was cut by 1 base, the J end by 5 bases, with 12 bases between. CDR3 amino acids: CASSLAGVKDQPQHF. CDR3 nucleotide sequence: TGTGCCAGCAGCTTAGCAGGGGTAAAGGATCAGCCCCAGCATTTT.

This clonotype has only a few counts. V is TRBV4-1 and J is TRBJ2-1; D might be TRBD2 (6 bases). The CDR3 runs to 17 residues. Per germline, CDR1 MGHRA and CDR2 YSYEKL. Trimming left V 0 bases short and J 8 bases short, with 20 bases between. CDR3 nucleotides: TGCGCCAGCAGCCAAGACCCCCTAGGACTAAAGCGGTATGAGCAGTTCTTC. Translated, it gives CASSQDPLGLKRYEQFF.

This clonotype appeared a few times. The chain is built from TRBV27 and TRBJ2-3; D is unresolved. Trimming left V 5 bases short and J 2 bases short, with 8 bases between. The CDR3 length is 13 residues. CDR1 MNHEY and CDR2 SMNVEV come from the germline V gene (reference sequence). The CDR3 nucleotides read TGTGCCAGCAGTCGTACGGTCACAGATACGCAGTATTTT. Encoded protein: CASSRTVTDTQYF.

The V call is TRBV29-1, the J call TRBJ2-5; the D gene is possibly TRBD2 (5 bases). The closer fit of TRBJ2-7 to the DNA end suggests the J call may be wrong. Germline V lookup: CDR1 SQVTM, CDR2 ANQGSEA. This CDR3 is built from 15 residues. Here the CDR3 reads CSVALLRERVCEQYF. The CDR3 DNA sequence: TGCAGCGTTGCTCTTTTGAGGGAGAGAGTCTGCGAGCAGTACTTC.

The V and J genes are TRBV27 and TRBJ1-6, with TRBD1 identical over 9 bases. The CDR3 runs to 16 residues. Germline values: CDR1 MNHEY, CDR2 SMNVEV (reference sequence). V shed 3 bases, J shed 13 bases, and the junction held 13 bases outside the gene matches. For the CDR3, the DNA is TGTGCCAGCAGTTTGTCCCCCGGGACAGGGACATTCCCCCTCCACTTT. This encodes CASSLSPGTGTFPLHF.

The chain employs TRBV6-2 or TRBV6-3 and TRBJ2-1; D remains unclear. V was trimmed by 5 bases and J by 8 bases, leaving 10 bases between them. The CDR3 consists of 12 residues. Germline assignment: CDR1 MNHEY and CDR2 SVGEGT. CDR3 loop: CASSQPADEQFF. As DNA, the CDR3 is TGTGCCAGCAGTCAGCCTGCTGATGAGCAGTTCTTC.

This clonotype was seen more than once but under ten times. This rearrangement joins TRBV10-3 to TRBJ1-2; D may be TRBD1 (5 bases). The V end lost 6 bases, the J end lost 0 bases, and 8 bases lay between the germline ends. The CDR3 consists of 13 residues. Germline CDR1 reads ENHRY; CDR2 reads SYGVKD. The CDR3 loop is CAISREANYGYTF. For the CDR3, the DNA is TGTGCCATCAGCAGGGAGGCTAACTATGGCTACACCTTC.

V and J are TRBV20-1 and TRBJ1-5, with 7 bases fitting TRBD1. The CDR3 is 12 residues long. Germline V gene sequence: CDR1 DFQATT, CDR2 SNEGSKA (reference sequence). V gave up 4 bases and J gave up 4 bases; unmatched junction bases: 1. The CDR3 bases are TGCAGTGCTAAGACAGGGAATCAGCCCCAGCATTTT. Protein product: CSAKTGNQPQHF.

The chain employs TRBV5-1 and TRBJ1-1; the D gene is possibly TRBD1 (5 bases). V lost 4 bases and J lost 5, with 15 bases in between. Germline values: CDR1 SGHRS, CDR2 YFSETQ. The CDR3 runs 14 residues. The CDR3 DNA sequence: TGCGCCAGCAGCCAGGCCCAGGGTATTACTGAAGCTTTCTTT. As protein: CASSQAQGITEAFF.

The chain combines TRBV7-2 with TRBJ2-5; maybe TRBD2 (5 bases). The J call is doubtful: the DNA matches TRBJ2-7 better. The CDR3 has 13 amino acids. Per the germline V gene, CDR1 is SGHTA and CDR2 is FQGNSA. CDR3 sequence reads: CASGGPEVYEQYF. The CDR3 coding sequence is TGTGCCTCAGGCGGACCGGAGGTCTACGAGCAGTACTTC.

This sequence joins TRBV6-6 and TRBJ2-3, with D possibly TRBD1 on 6 matching bases. Looked up from germline, CDR1 is MNHNY and CDR2 is SVGAGI (reference sequence). This CDR3 region has 13 residues. The ends were cut back, 7 bases at V and 8 bases at J, with 16 bases in the middle. This CDR3 reads CASIESSRGTQYF. Written as DNA, the CDR3 is TGTGCCAGCATCGAAAGCTCCAGGGGTACGCAGTATTTT.

The chain carries TRBV6-4 and TRBJ2-7; D is unresolved. The CDR3 spans 13 residues. V was pared by 6 bases and J by 1 base, with 10 bases between. In germline, CDR1 is MRHNA, CDR2 SNTAGT. As DNA, the CDR3 is TGTGCCAGCAGAGTACTTGCTTCCTACGAGCAGTACTTC. Protein sequence: CASRVLASYEQYF.

The V gene is TRBV5-1, the J gene TRBJ2-1, with D possibly matching TRBD1 (6 bases). Between the trimmed V and J ends, which lost 2 bases and 8 bases, there was a span of 23 bases. The CDR3 runs 17 residues. The germline CDR1 and CDR2 sequences are SGHRS and YFSETQ. As DNA, the CDR3 is TGCGCCAGCAGCTTCCGAACAGGGCTAACCCGTCCCGATGAGCAGTTCTTC. Encoded protein: CASSFRTGLTRPDEQFF.

Concerning this clonotype: One junction end disagrees with the germline gene, perhaps due to a read error. This rearrangement joins TRBV20-1 to TRBJ1-2; D is undetermined. The CDR3 runs to 13 residues. Germline V lookup: CDR1 DFQATT, CDR2 SNEGSKA (reference sequence). In nucleotides, the CDR3 is TGCAGTGCTAGTCGGACTCTGAGGGATGGCTACACCTTT. The encoded protein is CSASRTLRDGYTF.

This clonotype occurred once. This chain connects TRBV6-5 to TRBJ1-6, with D maybe TRBD1 (6 bases). This CDR3 spans 18 amino acids. V was shortened by 0 bases and J by 0 bases, with 12 bases between the two germline ends. CDR1 is MNHEY and CDR2 is SVGAGI in the germline V gene. The CDR3 DNA sequence: TGTGCCAGCAGTTACTCGGGGGGCGGAAGCTCCTATAATTCACCCCTCCACTTT. Protein: CASSYSGGGSSYNSPLHF.

This clonotype occurred a few times. The DNA of the CDR3 is TGCAGTGCCTTCGTGAGGGCCGGGGAGACCCAGTACTTC. Translated: CSAFVRAGETQYF. V gene TRBV20-1 combines with J gene TRBJ2-5; D possibly corresponds to TRBD2 (5 bases). CDR1 is DFQATT, CDR2 SNEGSKA, per germline (reference sequence). V gave up 6 bases and J gave up 5 bases, with 16 bases separating them. The CDR3 has 13 amino acids.

The rearrangement uses TRBV6-1 and TRBJ2-3; 13 bases map to TRBD2. This CDR3 has 20 amino acids. J gave up 2 bases and V 3 bases, and 14 bases lay outside the gene matches. Germline V gene data show CDR1 as MNHNS and CDR2 as SASEGT. The CDR3 sequence: CASSEILVTSGGAHTDTQYF. The CDR3 nucleotides read TGTGCCAGCAGTGAGATCCTTGTAACTAGCGGGGGGGCCCACACAGATACGCAGTATTTT.

As concerns this clonotype: A much larger clone lies one base from this, so it may be a read error. The J gene is TRBJ2-7, the V gene TRBV20-1; 9 bases agree with TRBD2. Germline lookup yields CDR1 DFQATT and CDR2 SNEGSKA (reference sequence). V lost 2 bases and J lost 9; bases outside the gene matches: 11. The CDR3 is made up of 14 amino acids. The CDR3 spells CSARKDLAGCVQYF. The DNA of the CDR3 is TGCAGTGCTAGAAAGGACCTAGCGGGATGTGTGCAGTACTTC.

This chain joins TRBV5-1 and TRBJ2-5; the D is unclear. CDR1 is SGHRS and CDR2 is YFSETQ in the germline V gene. The CDR3 has 14 residues. V lost 4 bases and J 4 bases, leaving 14 bases between the germline ends. The CDR3 loop reads CASSPRPRAETQYF. The DNA for the CDR3 is TGCGCCAGCAGCCCCAGGCCCAGAGCAGAGACCCAGTACTTC.

The chain joins TRBV12-3 or TRBV12-4 to TRBJ2-3, with no clear D. The V end lost 2 bases, the J end lost 1 base, and 7 bases lay between the germline ends. CDR3 size: 14 residues. Written as DNA, the CDR3 is TGTGCCAGCAGTTTAAGGGTCCGCACAGATACGCAGTATTTT. Its translation is CASSLRVRTDTQYF.

This clonotype showed up just a few times. The chain is built from TRBV5-1 and TRBJ2-2; D unclear. The CDR3 contains 16 residues. Germline V gives CDR1 SGHRS, CDR2 YFSETQ. Trimming cost V 4 bases and J 3 bases, with 16 bases left between them. The chain's CDR3 is CASSPALRRDTGELFF. CDR3 sequence (DNA): TGCGCCAGCAGCCCAGCACTCCGAAGGGACACCGGGGAGCTGTTTTTT. The variable domain in full, with the rest retrieved from reference TRBV5-1 and TRBJ2-2, is KAGVTQTPRYLIKTRGQQVTLSCSPISGHRSVSWYQQTPGQGLQFLFEYFSETQRNKGNFPGRFSGRQFSNSRSEMNVSTLELGDSALYLCASSPALRRDTGELFFGEGSRLTVL.

The rearrangement uses TRBV7-2 and TRBJ2-3; D is ambiguous. V was pared by 5 bases and J by 2 bases, with 11 bases between. Germline CDR1 SGHTA, CDR2 FQGNSA. The CDR3 runs 14 residues. The CDR3 region is CASSPQPTTDTQYF. The CDR3 DNA sequence: TGTGCCAGCAGCCCACAGCCTACCACAGATACGCAGTATTTT.

The chain joins TRBV28 to TRBJ1-5; no definite D call. Trimming took 4 bases from V and 1 from J, leaving 14 bases between them. Germline V gene lookup returns CDR1 MDHEN and CDR2 SYDVKM. The CDR3 consists of 16 residues. CDR3 sequence: CASSWGSLVSNQPQHF. CDR3 DNA sequence: TGTGCCAGCAGTTGGGGATCGTTAGTGAGCAATCAGCCCCAGCATTTT.

As regards this clonotype: The junction does not match germline at one end; this may be a read error. The chain combines TRBV27 with TRBJ2-7; D is unclear. Germline values: CDR1 MNHEY, CDR2 SMNVEV (reference sequence). There are 15 residues in the CDR3. This CDR3 reads CASSLAWSSSCEQYF. The CDR3 DNA is TGTGCCAGCAGTTTAGCCTGGAGTTCATCCTGCGAGCAGTACTTC.

The chain links TRBV27 to TRBJ2-1, with D maybe TRBD2 (5 bases). V shed 3 bases and J shed 9 bases, with 18 bases lying between them. This CDR3 contains 15 residues. Looked up from germline, CDR1 is MNHEY and CDR2 is SMNVEV (reference sequence). In DNA form, the CDR3 reads TGTGCCAGCAGTTTTGTGAACTATCGGGGTGGTGAGCAGTTCTTC. Translated, it gives CASSFVNYRGGEQFF.

The rearrangement links TRBV6-1 to TRBJ2-7, with a weak D call TRBD2 (6 bases). Trimming removed 2 bases at V and 3 bases at J, with 11 bases between. Germline-derived CDR1 and CDR2 are MNHNS and SASEGT. The CDR3 loop spans 14 amino acids. The CDR3 is CASSERRRGYEQYF. In nucleotides, the CDR3 is TGTGCCAGCAGTGAAAGGCGGAGGGGCTACGAGCAGTACTTC.

V gene TRBV7-2 combines with J gene TRBJ2-1, with a weak D call TRBD2 (6 bases). V lost 2 bases, J lost 5 bases, and 13 bases lay in between. Germline V gives CDR1 SGHTA, CDR2 FQGNSA. This CDR3 is 15 amino acids long. The CDR3 nucleotides read TGTGCCAGCAGCTTAATGGGGTCGGGGGACAATGAGCAGTTCTTC. It encodes CASSLMGSGDNEQFF.

This clonotype has just one count. CDR3 coding DNA: TGCGCCAGCAGCCCGGGAACAGGGGGGACAGGGTTCCCTCAGCCCCAGCATTTT. Translating it yields CASSPGTGGTGFPQPQHF. The chain is built from TRBV4-3 and TRBJ1-5, with 9 bases lining up with TRBD1. Germline CDR1 is LGHNA and CDR2 is YSLEER. Losses at the gene ends were 4 bases for V and 6 bases for J; bases not matched to a gene: 16. The CDR3 spans 18 residues.